This TCR beta chain came from a study of T-cell reconstitution after alpha-beta-depleted transplantation in children. Study findings and constraints: Reports say that about two months after transplant, the alpha-beta T cells came out of several hundred graft clones that had expanded.

Of note for this clonotype: Antigen unknown.

The CDR3 spans 14 residues. Trimming removed 4 bases from V and 4 bases from J, with 12 bases in between. Germline V gene data show CDR1 as KGHSH and CDR2 as LQKENI. A library of TCRbeta sequences, prepared with unique molecular identifiers, was generated. TCRdb processed the PCR reads anew with MiXCR; each CDR3 protein has one entry. The sample holds 600,000 or so distinct CDR3 sequences, under 25% seen once. Material: PBMCs, mostly from graft donor cells, obtained 360 days after TCRalphabeta/CD19-depleted stem cell transplant. J is TRBJ2-3 and V is TRBV18, with TRBD2 as a possible D gene (7 bases). This receptor was obtained from a boy under two years old who had a stem cell transplant for acute myeloid leukemia, so the T cells may come from the graft donor. CDR3 protein: CASSRGGAADTQYF. For the CDR3, the DNA is TGTGCCAGCTCACGAGGGGGGGCCGCAGATACGCAGTATTTT. Full variable domain (rest looked up from reference TRBV18 and TRBJ2-3): NAGVMQNPRHLVRRRGQEARLRCSPMKGHSHVYWYRQLPEEGLKFMVYLQKENIIDESGMPKERFSAEFPKEGPSILRIQQVVRGDSAAYFCASSRGGAADTQYFGPGTRLTVL.